A selection of T cell receptor beta chains follows, all from one sample in a study of CD8+ T cells in alopecia areata. Here immunoSEQ multiplex PCR was the method, and the copy in TCRdb shows in-frame clones only, minus some. The sample records some 200,000 clones, roughly two fifths being singletons. Sequenced material: CD4+ T cells sorted from blood, taken at approximately week 39, from a patient treated with tofacitinib. The source is a human donor with alopecia areata. Each CDR3 is given with its conserved first and last residue. D genes are given only for firm matches. Size values are once, few and many counts, or a class for expanded clones, and some rows have none.

DNA: TGTGCCAGCAGCTGGGGACTTTCCGATACGCAGTATTTT; CDR3: CASSWGLSDTQYF; V: TRBV7-3; J: TRBJ2-3; D: -; size: -
DNA: TGTGCCAGCAGCCAAGAGGTACCAGGGGGCGAGGAGACCCAGTACTTC; CDR3: CASSQEVPGGEETQYF; V: TRBV14; J: TRBJ2-5; D: TRBD1; size: few
DNA: TGTGCCAGCAGCGTAGGGGGACGAGGGTCGGGACTAGCGGGAGTTGATGAGCAGTTCTTC; CDR3: CASSVGGRGSGLAGVDEQFF; V: TRBV9; J: TRBJ2-1; D: TRBD2; size: few
DNA: TGTGCCAGCAGTTTCTCCCAGGGGAGACTTCCTTACGAGCAGTACTTC; CDR3: CASSFSQGRLPYEQYF; V: TRBV27; J: TRBJ2-7; D: -; size: -
DNA: TGTGCCAGCAGGGACACAGGAAACACCGGGGAGCTGTTTTTT; CDR3: CASRDTGNTGELFF; V: TRBV6-1; J: TRBJ2-2; D: -; size: -
DNA: TGTGCCAGCAGCTCTGGGACTAGCGTCTCCTACGAGCAGTACTTC; CDR3: CASSSGTSVSYEQYF; V: TRBV7-2; J: TRBJ2-7; D: TRBD2; size: -
DNA: TGTGCCTGGAGTGTAAGGTCCGGACTAGCGGGCCGCAATGAGCAGTTCTTC; CDR3: CAWSVRSGLAGRNEQFF; V: TRBV30; J: TRBJ2-1; D: TRBD2; size: -
DNA: TGTGCCAGCATGGTAGCAGATACGCAGTATTTT; CDR3: CASMVADTQYF; V: TRBV27; J: TRBJ2-3; D: -; size: -
DNA: TGTGCCAGCAGTCGAACTAGCGGGAGAAACGAGCAGTACTTC; CDR3: CASSRTSGRNEQYF; V: TRBV6-5; J: TRBJ2-7; D: TRBD2; size: -
DNA: TGCGCCAGCAGCTTGTCAGGACTTAGCAATCAGCCCCAGCATTTT; CDR3: CASSLSGLSNQPQHF; V: TRBV5-1; J: TRBJ1-5; D: -; size: few
DNA: TGCAGCGTTGAGCTGAACACTGAAGCTTTCTTT; CDR3: CSVELNTEAFF; V: TRBV29-1; J: TRBJ1-1; D: -; size: few
DNA: TGCAGCGGTAGGAATAGCAATCAGCCCCAGCATTTT; CDR3: CSGRNSNQPQHF; V: TRBV29-1; J: TRBJ1-5; D: -; size: few
DNA: TGCAGCGTTGAACCACAGGGAGGGCACGAGCAGTACTTC; CDR3: CSVEPQGGHEQYF; V: TRBV29-1; J: TRBJ2-7; D: -; size: few
DNA: TGTGCCAGCAGCCCGGAGCGGACCAGCGCCCTAATCACCGGGGAGCTGTTTTTT; CDR3: CASSPERTSALITGELFF; V: TRBV4-2; J: TRBJ2-2; D: -; size: -
DNA: TGTGCCAGCAGAAACTTCAAAGTTCACGAGCAGTACTTC; CDR3: CASRNFKVHEQYF; V: TRBV28; J: TRBJ2-7; D: -; size: -
DNA: TGCGCCAGCAGCTTTACTGGCCAAAGCTCCTACAATGAGCAGTTCTTC; CDR3: CASSFTGQSSYNEQFF; V: TRBV5-1; J: TRBJ2-1; D: -; size: -
DNA: TGCAGCGTTGTGGGGACTTACTCTGGGGCCAACGTCCTGACTTTC; CDR3: CSVVGTYSGANVLTF; V: TRBV29-1; J: TRBJ2-6; D: -; size: few
DNA: TGCGCCAGCAGCTTGGCTAGCGGGCGAGCGGACGAGACCCAGTACTTC; CDR3: CASSLASGRADETQYF; V: TRBV5-1; J: TRBJ2-5; D: TRBD2; size: few
DNA: TGCGCCAGCAGCACACGAAGCGGAAGCTCCTACAATGAGCAGTTCTTC; CDR3: CASSTRSGSSYNEQFF; V: TRBV5-1; J: TRBJ2-1; D: -; size: -
DNA: TGTGCCAGCAGCCGGACAGGGGCCTACAATGAGCAGTTCTTC; CDR3: CASSRTGAYNEQFF; V: TRBV28; J: TRBJ2-1; D: TRBD1; size: -
DNA: TGTGCCTGGAGTACAGCCCGGAACACTGAAGCTTTCTTT; CDR3: CAWSTARNTEAFF; V: TRBV30; J: TRBJ1-1; D: -; size: -
DNA: TGCGCCAGCAGCTTGGTTTACGGAGGGGGAGACGAGCAGTACTTC; CDR3: CASSLVYGGGDEQYF; V: TRBV5-1; J: TRBJ2-7; D: -; size: -
DNA: TGTGCCAGCAGCTTAGTAAAGGAGACCCAGTACTTC; CDR3: CASSLVKETQYF; V: TRBV7-2; J: TRBJ2-5; D: -; size: -
DNA: TGTGCCAGTAGTGTCAGGGGGCTCAACACCGGGGAGCTGTTTTTT; CDR3: CASSVRGLNTGELFF; V: TRBV19; J: TRBJ2-2; D: TRBD1; size: few
DNA: TGCGCCAGCAGGCTGACCGGGAGAGATGAAAAACTGTTTTTT; CDR3: CASRLTGRDEKLFF; V: TRBV4-3; J: TRBJ1-4; D: -; size: few
DNA: TGTGCCAGCAGTGAAGGGCCAGGGTCAGAGACCCAGTACTTC; CDR3: CASSEGPGSETQYF; V: TRBV2; J: TRBJ2-5; D: -; size: -
DNA: TGTGCCAGCTCGACAGGGACAGGGGGCGCGGAGACCCAGTACTTC; CDR3: CASSTGTGGAETQYF; V: TRBV25-1; J: TRBJ2-5; D: TRBD1; size: -
DNA: TGTGCCAGCAGCCTAACCGGGACGGTCTATGAAAAACTGTTTTTT; CDR3: CASSLTGTVYEKLFF; V: TRBV7-3; J: TRBJ1-4; D: -; size: -
DNA: TGCAGCGTTGAGTTCACGGGCCTGGGTGGCTACACCTTC; CDR3: CSVEFTGLGGYTF; V: TRBV29-1; J: TRBJ1-2; D: -; size: few
DNA: TGTGCCAGCAGCCCTAGCGGGAGGTCCTACAATGAGCAGTTCTTC; CDR3: CASSPSGRSYNEQFF; V: TRBV25-1; J: TRBJ2-1; D: TRBD2; size: -
DNA: TGCAGCGTTAAGGGGCAGGGAGGGTCCTACGAGCAGTACTTC; CDR3: CSVKGQGGSYEQYF; V: TRBV29-1; J: TRBJ2-7; D: TRBD2; size: -
DNA: TGCGCCAGCAGCTTGGAAAGAACCGGGGAGCTGTTTTTT; CDR3: CASSLERTGELFF; V: TRBV5-1; J: TRBJ2-2; D: -; size: many
DNA: TGTGCCAGCAGCTCCTACGAGGGCCACGAGCAGTACTTC; CDR3: CASSSYEGHEQYF; V: TRBV7-9; J: TRBJ2-7; D: -; size: -
DNA: TGTGCCAGTAGTAAGGGGCAGACTGAAGCTTTCTTT; CDR3: CASSKGQTEAFF; V: TRBV19; J: TRBJ1-1; D: -; size: -
DNA: TGTGCCAGCAGACCTAGCGGGCGGGCGTCCTACAATGAGCAGTTCTTC; CDR3: CASRPSGRASYNEQFF; V: TRBV7-2; J: TRBJ2-1; D: TRBD2; size: -
DNA: TGTGCCAGTAGCATTCGGGGGTTGGAGACCCAGTACTTC; CDR3: CASSIRGLETQYF; V: TRBV19; J: TRBJ2-5; D: -; size: few
DNA: TGTGCCACCAGCAGGACCCGAGGGGACACAGATACGCAGTATTTT; CDR3: CATSRTRGDTDTQYF; V: TRBV15; J: TRBJ2-3; D: -; size: -
DNA: TGCGCCAGCAGCCCGCGGGACAGGGCTAACTATGGCTACACCTTC; CDR3: CASSPRDRANYGYTF; V: TRBV4-1; J: TRBJ1-2; D: TRBD1; size: once
DNA: TGTGCCAGCAGCCAAGATCCTTACTACAATGAGCAGTTCTTC; CDR3: CASSQDPYYNEQFF; V: TRBV14; J: TRBJ2-1; D: -; size: few
DNA: TGCGCCAGCAGCACCGGGACAGGTGAAGCTTTCTTT; CDR3: CASSTGTGEAFF; V: TRBV4-3; J: TRBJ1-1; D: TRBD1; size: -